The source of this T cell receptor beta chain is a study of T cells in Graves' hyperthyroidism and ophthalmopathy. The source material, RNA transcripts, was used to amplify TCR beta CDR3 regions. The HTBI set primed first-round TCR CDR3 RT-PCR. TCRdb analysed the multiplex PCR reads with MiXCR anew, one entry per CDR3 protein. The sample has a few hundred thousand distinct CDR3 sequences; around 13% are singletons. This clonotype was counted ten times or more. This CDR3 comprises 13 residues. Germline CDR1 reads DFQATT; CDR2 reads SNEGSKA (reference sequence). The germline V and J ends were trimmed by 5 bases and 0 bases, with 9 bases remaining between them.

The chain carries TRBV20-1 and TRBJ2-3; D not certain. Sample: blood. The source is a young woman with Graves' hyperthyroidism. This chain's CDR3 is CSAEARSTDTQYF. The CDR3 DNA reads TGCAGTGCTGAGGCGCGAAGCACAGATACGCAGTATTTT.